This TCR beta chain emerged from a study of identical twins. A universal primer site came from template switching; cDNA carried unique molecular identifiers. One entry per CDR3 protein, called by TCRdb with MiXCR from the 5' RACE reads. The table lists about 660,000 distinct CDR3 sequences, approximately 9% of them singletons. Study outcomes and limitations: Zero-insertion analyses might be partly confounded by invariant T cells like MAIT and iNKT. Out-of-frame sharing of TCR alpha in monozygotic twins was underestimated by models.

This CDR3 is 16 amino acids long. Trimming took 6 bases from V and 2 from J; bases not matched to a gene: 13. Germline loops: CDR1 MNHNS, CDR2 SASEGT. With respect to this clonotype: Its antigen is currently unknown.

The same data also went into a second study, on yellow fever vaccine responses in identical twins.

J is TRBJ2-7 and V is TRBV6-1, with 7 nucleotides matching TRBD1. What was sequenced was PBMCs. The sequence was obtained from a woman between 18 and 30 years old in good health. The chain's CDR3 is CASSVNRDRTPYEQYF. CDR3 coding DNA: TGTGCCAGCAGCGTTAACCGGGACAGAACTCCCTACGAGCAGTACTTC.